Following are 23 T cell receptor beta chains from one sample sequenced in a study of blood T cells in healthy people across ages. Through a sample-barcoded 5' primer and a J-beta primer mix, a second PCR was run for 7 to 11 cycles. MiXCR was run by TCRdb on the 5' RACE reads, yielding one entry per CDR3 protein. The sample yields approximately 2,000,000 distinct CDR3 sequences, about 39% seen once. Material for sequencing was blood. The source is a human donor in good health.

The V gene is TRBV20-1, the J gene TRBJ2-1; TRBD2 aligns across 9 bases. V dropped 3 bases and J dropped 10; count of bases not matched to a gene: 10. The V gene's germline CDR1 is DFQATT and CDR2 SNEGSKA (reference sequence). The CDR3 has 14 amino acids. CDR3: CSASFGGGAKEQFF. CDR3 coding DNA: TGCAGTGCTAGCTTTGGCGGGGGGGCCAAGGAGCAGTTCTTC.

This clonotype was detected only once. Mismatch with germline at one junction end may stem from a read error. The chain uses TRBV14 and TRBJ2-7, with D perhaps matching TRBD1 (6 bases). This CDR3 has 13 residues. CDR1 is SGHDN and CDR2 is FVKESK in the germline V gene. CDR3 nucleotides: TGTGCCGGCAGCCGACTAACAGGGTTCGAGCAGTACTTC. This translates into CAGSRLTGFEQYF.

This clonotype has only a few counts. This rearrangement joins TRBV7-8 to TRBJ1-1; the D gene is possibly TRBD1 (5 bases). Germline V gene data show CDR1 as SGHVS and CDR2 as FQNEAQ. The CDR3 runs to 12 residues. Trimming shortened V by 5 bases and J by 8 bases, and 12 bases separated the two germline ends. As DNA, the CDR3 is TGTGCCAGCAGCCAAGCAGGGTCAGAAGCTTTCTTT. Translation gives CASSQAGSEAFF.

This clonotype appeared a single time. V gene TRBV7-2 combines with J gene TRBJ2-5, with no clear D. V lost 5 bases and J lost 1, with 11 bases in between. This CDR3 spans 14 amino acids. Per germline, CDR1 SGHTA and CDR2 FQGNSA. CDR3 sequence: CASSMSLSQETQYF. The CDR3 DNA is TGTGCCAGCAGCATGTCGCTAAGCCAAGAGACCCAGTACTTC.

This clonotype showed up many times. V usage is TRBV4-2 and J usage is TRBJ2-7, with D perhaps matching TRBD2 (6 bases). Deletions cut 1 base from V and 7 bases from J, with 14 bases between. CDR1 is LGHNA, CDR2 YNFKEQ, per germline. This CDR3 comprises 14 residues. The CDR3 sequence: CASSQARGVGEQYF. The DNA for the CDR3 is TGTGCCAGCAGCCAAGCGCGGGGAGTTGGGGAGCAGTACTTC.

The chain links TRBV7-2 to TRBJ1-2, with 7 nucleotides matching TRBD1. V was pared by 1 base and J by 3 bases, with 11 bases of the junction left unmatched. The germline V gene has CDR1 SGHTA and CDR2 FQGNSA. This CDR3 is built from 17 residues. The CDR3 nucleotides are TGTGCCAGCAGCTTAGAGGGGGCCGCGATCAAGTACTATGGCTACACCTTC. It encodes CASSLEGAAIKYYGYTF.

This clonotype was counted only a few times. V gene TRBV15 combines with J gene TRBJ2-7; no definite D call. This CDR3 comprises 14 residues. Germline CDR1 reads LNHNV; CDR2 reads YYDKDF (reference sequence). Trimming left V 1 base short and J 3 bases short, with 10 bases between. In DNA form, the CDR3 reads TGTGCCACCAGCAGAGGCGGAACTAACTACGAGCAGTACTTC. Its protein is CATSRGGTNYEQYF.

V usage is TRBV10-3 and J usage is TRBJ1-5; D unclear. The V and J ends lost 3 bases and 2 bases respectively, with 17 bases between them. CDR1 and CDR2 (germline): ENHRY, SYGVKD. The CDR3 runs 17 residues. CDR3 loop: CAISEPPINGGNQPQHF. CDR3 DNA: TGTGCCATCAGTGAACCTCCTATTAACGGGGGCAATCAGCCCCAGCATTTT.

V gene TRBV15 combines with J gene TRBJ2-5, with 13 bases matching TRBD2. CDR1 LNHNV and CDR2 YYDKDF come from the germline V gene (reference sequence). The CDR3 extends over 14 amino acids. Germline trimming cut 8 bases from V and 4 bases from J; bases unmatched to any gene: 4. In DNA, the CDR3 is TGTGCCACCTCGACTAGCGGGGGGTTAGAGACCCAGTACTTC. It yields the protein CATSTSGGLETQYF.

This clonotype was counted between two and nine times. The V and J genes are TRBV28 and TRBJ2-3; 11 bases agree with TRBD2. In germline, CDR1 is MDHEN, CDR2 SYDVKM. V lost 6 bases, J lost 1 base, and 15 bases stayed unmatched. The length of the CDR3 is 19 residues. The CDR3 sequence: CASSVYLAGGTRGTDTQYF. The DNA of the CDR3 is TGTGCCAGCAGCGTATATCTAGCGGGGGGTACCCGTGGCACAGATACGCAGTATTTT.

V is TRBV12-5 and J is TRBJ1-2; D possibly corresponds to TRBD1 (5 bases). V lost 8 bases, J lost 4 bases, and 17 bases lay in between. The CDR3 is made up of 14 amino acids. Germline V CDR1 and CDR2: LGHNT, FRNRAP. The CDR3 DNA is TGTGCTAGTAGGCAGGGCATCCAAGGCTATGGCTACACCTTC. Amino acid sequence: CASRQGIQGYGYTF. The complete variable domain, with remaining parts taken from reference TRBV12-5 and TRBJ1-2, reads DARVTQTPRHKVTEMGQEVTMRCQPILGHNTVFWYRQTMMQGLELLAYFRNRAPLDDSGMPKDRFSAEMPDATLATLKIQPSEPRDSAVYFCASRQGIQGYGYTFGSGTRLTVV.

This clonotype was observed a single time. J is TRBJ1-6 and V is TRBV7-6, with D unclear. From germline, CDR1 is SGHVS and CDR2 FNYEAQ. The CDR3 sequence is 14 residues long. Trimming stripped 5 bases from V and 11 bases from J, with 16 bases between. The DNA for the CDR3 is TGTGCCAGCAGCGCCTCCCCAATTGGGACACCCCTCCACTTT. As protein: CASSASPIGTPLHF.

The CDR3: CASSHGLAGVETQYF. The DNA for the CDR3 is TGCGCCAGCAGCCATGGGCTAGCGGGGGTTGAGACCCAGTACTTC. The chain uses TRBV4-1 and TRBJ2-5, with 10 bases that match TRBD2. The V gene's germline CDR1 is MGHRA and CDR2 YSYEKL. V was pared by 3 bases and J by 5 bases, with 6 bases of the junction left unmatched. The CDR3 has 15 residues.

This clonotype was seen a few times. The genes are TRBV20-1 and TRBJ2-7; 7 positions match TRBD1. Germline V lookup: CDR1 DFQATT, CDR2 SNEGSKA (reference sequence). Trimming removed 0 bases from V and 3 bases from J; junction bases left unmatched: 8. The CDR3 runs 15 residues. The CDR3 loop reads CSARDTTGWIYEQYF. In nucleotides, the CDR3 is TGCAGTGCTAGAGATACGACAGGGTGGATCTACGAGCAGTACTTC.

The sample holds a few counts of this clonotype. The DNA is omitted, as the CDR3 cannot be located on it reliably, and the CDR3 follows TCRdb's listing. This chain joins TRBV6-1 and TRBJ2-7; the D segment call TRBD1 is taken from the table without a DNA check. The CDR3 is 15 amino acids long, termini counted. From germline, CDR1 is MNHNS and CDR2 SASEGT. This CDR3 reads CASSTPGQGILAQYF.

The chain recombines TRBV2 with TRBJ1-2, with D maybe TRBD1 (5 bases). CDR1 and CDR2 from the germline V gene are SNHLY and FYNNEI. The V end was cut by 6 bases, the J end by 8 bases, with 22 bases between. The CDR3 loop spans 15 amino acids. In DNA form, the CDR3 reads TGTGCCAGCAGCTTAATGGTGGCAGGGTTTCGCGGCTACACCTTC. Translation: CASSLMVAGFRGYTF.

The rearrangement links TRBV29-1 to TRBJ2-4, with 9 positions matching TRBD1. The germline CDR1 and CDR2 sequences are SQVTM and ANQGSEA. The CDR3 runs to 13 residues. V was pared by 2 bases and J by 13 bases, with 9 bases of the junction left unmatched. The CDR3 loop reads CSVEPGQGFEQYF. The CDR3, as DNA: TGCAGCGTTGAACCCGGACAGGGGTTTGAGCAGTACTTC.

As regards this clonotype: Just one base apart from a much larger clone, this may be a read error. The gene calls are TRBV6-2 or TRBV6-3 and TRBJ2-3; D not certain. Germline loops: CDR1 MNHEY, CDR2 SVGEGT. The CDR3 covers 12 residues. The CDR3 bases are TGTGCCGGCAGTTACCCCACAGATACGCAGTATTTT. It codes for CAGSYPTDTQYF.

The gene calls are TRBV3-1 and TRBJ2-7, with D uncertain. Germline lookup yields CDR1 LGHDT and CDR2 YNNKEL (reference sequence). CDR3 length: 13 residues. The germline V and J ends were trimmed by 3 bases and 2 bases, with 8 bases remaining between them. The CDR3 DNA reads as TGTGCCAGCAGCCAGCAGACCCCCTACGAGCAGTACTTC. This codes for CASSQQTPYEQYF.

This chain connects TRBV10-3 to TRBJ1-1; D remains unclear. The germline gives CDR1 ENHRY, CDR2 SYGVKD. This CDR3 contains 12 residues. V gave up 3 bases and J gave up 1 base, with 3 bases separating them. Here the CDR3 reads CAISDGNTEAFF. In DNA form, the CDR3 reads TGTGCCATCAGTGACGGGAACACTGAAGCTTTCTTT.

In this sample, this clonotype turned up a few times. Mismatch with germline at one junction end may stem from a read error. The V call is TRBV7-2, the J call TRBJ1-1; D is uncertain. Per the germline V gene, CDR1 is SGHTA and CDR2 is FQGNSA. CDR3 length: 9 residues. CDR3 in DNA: TGTGCCAGTAGCTCGGGAGCTTTCTTT. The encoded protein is CASSSGAFF.

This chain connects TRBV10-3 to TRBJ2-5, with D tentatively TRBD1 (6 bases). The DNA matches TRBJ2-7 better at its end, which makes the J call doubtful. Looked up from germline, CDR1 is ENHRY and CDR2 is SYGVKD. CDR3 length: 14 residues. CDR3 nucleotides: TGTGCCATCAGTGAACTCTCGGACAGCCACGAGCAGTACTTC. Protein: CAISELSDSHEQYF.

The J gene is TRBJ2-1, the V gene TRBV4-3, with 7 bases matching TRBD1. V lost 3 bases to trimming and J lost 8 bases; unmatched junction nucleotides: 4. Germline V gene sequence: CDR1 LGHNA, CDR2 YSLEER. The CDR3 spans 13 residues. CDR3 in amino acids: CASSQRTGDEQFF. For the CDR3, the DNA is TGCGCCAGCAGCCAGCGAACAGGGGATGAGCAGTTCTTC.